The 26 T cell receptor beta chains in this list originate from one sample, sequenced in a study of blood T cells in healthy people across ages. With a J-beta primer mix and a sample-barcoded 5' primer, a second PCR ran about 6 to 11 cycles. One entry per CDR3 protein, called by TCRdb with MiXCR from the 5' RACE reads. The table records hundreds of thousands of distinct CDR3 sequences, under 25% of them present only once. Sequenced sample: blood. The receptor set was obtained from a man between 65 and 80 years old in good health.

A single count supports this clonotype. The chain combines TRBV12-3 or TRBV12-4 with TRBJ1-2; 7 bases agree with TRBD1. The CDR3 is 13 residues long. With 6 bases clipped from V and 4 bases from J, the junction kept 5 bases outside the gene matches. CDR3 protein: CASRGQVSYGYTF. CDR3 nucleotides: TGTGCCAGCAGAGGACAGGTTTCCTATGGCTACACCTTC.

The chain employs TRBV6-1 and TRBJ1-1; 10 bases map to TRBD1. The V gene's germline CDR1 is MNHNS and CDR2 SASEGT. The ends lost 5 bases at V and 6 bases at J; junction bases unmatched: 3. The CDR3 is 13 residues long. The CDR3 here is CASSFGQGAEAFF. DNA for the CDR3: TGTGCCAGCAGTTTCGGACAGGGGGCTGAAGCTTTCTTT.

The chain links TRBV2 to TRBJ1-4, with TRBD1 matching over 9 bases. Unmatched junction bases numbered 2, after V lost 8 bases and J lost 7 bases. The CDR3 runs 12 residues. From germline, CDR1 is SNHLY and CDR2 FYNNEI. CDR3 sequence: CASGTGREKLFF. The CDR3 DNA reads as TGTGCCAGCGGGACAGGGCGTGAAAAACTGTTTTTT.

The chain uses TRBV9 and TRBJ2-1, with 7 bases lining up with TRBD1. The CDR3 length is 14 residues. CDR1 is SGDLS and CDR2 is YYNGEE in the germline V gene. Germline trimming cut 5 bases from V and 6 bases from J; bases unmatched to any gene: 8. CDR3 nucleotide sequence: TGTGCCAGCAGAGAAGGGACAGATGGCAATGAGCAGTTCTTC. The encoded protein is CASREGTDGNEQFF.

The CDR3 protein is CATSTSQETQYF. DNA of the CDR3: TGTGCCACCAGCACGTCCCAAGAGACCCAGTACTTC. The chain couples TRBV24-1 to TRBJ2-5; D remains ambiguous. The CDR3 runs 12 residues. Trimming took off 7 bases at V and 1 base at J, with 6 bases between the two ends. Germline assignment: CDR1 KGHDR and CDR2 SFDVKD.

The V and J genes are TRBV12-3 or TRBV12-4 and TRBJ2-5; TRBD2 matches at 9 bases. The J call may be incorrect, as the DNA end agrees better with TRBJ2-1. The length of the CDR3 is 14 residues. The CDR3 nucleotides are TGTGCCAGCAGTTTAAGGCGGGAGGGCGATGAGCAGTTCTTC. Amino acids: CASSLRREGDEQFF.

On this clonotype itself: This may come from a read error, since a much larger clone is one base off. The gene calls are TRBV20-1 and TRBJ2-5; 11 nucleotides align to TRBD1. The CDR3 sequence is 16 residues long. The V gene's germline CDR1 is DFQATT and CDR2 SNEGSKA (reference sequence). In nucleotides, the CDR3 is TGCGGTGCTAGAGATTTAGGGACAGGGGGTGGAGAGACCCAGTACTTC. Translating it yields CGARDLGTGGGETQYF.

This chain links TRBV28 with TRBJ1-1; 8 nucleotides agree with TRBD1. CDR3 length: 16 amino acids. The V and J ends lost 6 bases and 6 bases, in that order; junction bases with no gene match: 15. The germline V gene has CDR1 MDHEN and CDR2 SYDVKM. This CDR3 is CASSGTGGPRSSEAFF. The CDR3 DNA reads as TGTGCCAGCAGCGGAACAGGGGGGCCAAGGTCCTCTGAAGCTTTCTTT.

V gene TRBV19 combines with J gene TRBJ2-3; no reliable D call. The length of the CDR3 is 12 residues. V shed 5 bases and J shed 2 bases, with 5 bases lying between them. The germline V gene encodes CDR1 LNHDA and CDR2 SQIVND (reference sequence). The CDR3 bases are TGTGCCAGTAGTGCCTTCACAGATACGCAGTATTTT. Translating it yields CASSAFTDTQYF.

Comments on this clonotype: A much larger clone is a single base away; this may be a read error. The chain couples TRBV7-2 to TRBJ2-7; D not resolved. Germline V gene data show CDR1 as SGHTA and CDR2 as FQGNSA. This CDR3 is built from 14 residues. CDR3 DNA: TGTGCCGGCAGCTTAGAGGCAGGCGATTACGAGCAGTACTTC. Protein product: CAGSLEAGDYEQYF.

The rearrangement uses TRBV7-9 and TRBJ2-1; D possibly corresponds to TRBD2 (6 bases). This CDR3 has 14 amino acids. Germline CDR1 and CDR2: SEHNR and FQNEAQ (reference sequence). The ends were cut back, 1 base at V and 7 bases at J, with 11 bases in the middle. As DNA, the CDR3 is TGTGCCAGCAGCTTAGATCCTAGCGTTAATGAGCAGTTCTTC. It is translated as CASSLDPSVNEQFF.

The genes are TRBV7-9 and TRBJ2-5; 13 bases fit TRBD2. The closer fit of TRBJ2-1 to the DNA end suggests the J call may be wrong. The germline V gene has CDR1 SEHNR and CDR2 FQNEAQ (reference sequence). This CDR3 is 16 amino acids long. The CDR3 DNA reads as TGTGCCAGCAGCTTTCGACTAGCGGGAGGAGCCAATGAGCAGTTCTTC. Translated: CASSFRLAGGANEQFF.

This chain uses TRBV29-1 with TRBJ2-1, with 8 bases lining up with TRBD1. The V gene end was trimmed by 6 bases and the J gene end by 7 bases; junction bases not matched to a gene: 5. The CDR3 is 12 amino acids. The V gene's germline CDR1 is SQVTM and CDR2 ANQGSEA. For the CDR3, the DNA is TGCAGCGTGGGACAGGCGGCTAATGAGCAGTTCTTC. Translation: CSVGQAANEQFF.

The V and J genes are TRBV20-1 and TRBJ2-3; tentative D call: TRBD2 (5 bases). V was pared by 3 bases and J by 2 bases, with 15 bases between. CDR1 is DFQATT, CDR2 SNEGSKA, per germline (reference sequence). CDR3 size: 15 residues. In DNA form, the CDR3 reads TGCAGTGCTAGTATGCGTAGCGCCTACACAGATACGCAGTATTTT. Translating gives CSASMRSAYTDTQYF.

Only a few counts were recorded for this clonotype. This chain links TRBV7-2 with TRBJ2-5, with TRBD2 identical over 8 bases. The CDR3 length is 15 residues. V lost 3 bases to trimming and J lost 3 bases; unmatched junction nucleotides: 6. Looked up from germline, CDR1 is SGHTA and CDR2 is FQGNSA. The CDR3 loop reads CASSLASGLKETQYF. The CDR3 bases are TGTGCCAGCAGCTTGGCTAGCGGGCTCAAAGAGACCCAGTACTTC. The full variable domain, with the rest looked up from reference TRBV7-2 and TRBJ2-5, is GAGVSQSPSNKVTEKGKDVELRCDPISGHTALYWYRQSLGQGLEFLIYFQGNSAPDKSGLPSDRFSAERTGGSVSTLTIQRTQQEDSAVYLCASSLASGLKETQYFGPGTRLLVL.

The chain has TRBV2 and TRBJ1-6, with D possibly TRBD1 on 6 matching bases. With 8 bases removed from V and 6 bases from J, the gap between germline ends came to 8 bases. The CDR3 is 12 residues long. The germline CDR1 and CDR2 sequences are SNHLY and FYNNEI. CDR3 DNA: TGTGCCAGCGGGGACATTAATTCACCCCTCCACTTT. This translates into CASGDINSPLHF.

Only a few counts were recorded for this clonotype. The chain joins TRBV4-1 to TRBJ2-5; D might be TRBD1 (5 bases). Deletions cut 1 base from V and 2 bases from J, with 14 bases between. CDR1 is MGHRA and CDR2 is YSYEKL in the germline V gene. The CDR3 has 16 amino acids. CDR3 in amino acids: CASSQGQVTVQETQYF. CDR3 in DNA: TGCGCCAGCAGCCAAGGCCAAGTGACAGTTCAAGAGACCCAGTACTTC.

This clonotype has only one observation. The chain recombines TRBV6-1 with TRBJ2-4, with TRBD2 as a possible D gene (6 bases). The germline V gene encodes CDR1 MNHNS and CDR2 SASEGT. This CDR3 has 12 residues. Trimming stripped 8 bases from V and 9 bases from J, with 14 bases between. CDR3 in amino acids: CASGDAGSIQYF. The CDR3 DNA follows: TGTGCCAGCGGGGACGCGGGGAGCATTCAGTACTTC.

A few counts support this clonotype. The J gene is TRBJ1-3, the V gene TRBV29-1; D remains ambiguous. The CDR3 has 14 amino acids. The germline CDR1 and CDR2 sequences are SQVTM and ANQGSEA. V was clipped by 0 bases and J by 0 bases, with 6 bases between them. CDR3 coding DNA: TGCAGCGTTGAAGACGGCACCTCTGGAAACACCATATATTTT. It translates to CSVEDGTSGNTIYF.

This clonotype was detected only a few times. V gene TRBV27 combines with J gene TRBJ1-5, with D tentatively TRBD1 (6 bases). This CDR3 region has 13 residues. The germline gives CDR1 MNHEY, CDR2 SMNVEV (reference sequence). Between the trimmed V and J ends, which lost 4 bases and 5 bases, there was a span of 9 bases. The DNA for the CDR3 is TGTGCCAGCAGTTGGGGGGCCGATCAGCCCCAGCATTTT. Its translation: CASSWGADQPQHF.

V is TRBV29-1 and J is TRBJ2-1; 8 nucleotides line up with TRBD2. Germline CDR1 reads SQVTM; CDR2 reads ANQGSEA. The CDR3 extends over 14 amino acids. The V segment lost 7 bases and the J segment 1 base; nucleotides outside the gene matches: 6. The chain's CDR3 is CSAYVAGSYNEQFF. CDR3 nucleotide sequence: TGCAGCGCCTATGTAGCGGGGTCCTACAATGAGCAGTTCTTC.

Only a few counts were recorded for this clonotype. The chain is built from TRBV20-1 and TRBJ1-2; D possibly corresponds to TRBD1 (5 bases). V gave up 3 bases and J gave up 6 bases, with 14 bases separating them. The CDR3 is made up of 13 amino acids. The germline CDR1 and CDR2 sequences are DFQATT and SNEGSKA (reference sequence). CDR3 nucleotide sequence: TGCAGTGCTAGTCAGGGATACGGTGATGGCTACACCTTC. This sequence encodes CSASQGYGDGYTF.

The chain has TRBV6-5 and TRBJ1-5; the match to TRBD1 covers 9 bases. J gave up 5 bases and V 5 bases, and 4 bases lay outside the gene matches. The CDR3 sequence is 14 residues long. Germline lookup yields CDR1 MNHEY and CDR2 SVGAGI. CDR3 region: CASSTGTGYQPQHF. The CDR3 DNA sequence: TGTGCCAGCAGTACCGGGACAGGGTATCAGCCCCAGCATTTT.

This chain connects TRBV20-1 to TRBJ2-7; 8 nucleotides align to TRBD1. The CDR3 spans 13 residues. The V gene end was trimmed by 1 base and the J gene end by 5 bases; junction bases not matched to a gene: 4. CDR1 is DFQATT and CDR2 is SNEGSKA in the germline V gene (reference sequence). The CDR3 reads CSARGQGPNEQYF. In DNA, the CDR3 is TGCAGTGCTAGAGGACAGGGGCCCAACGAGCAGTACTTC.

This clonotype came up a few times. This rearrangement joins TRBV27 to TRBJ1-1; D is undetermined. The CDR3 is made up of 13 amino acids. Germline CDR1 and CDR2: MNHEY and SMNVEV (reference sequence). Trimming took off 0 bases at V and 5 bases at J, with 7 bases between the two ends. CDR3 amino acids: CASSLSRGTEAFF. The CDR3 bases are TGTGCCAGCAGTTTATCAAGAGGTACTGAAGCTTTCTTT.

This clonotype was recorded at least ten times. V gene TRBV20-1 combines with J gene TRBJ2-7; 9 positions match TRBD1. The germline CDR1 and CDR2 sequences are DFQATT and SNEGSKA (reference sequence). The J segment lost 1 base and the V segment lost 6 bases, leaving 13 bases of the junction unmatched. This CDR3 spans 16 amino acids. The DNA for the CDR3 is TGCAGTGCCCCGTCCCGGGACAGGGTCGGTTCCTACGAGCAGTACTTC. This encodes CSAPSRDRVGSYEQYF.